These T cell receptor beta chains were read from a single sample in a study of blood T cell repertoires in COVID-19. TCRdb's copy holds only in-frame clones and misses some; the assay was immunoSEQ multiplex PCR. Of 200,000 to 250,000 clones in the sample, approximately 80% were seen once. Sequencing was performed on PBMCs or T cells enriched from blood (not recorded which). All receptors come from a woman aged 55-75 years who had recovered from COVID-19. Both conserved end residues are part of each CDR3. A D gene is named only where the DNA matches it firmly. Part of the rows lack a size; the others show once, few, many or a class for expanded clones.

v_call	clone_size	d_call	j_call	cdr3_nt	cdr3_aa
TRBV19	.	TRBD1	TRBJ1-2	TGTGCCAGTAGTATACAGGGGGTAGTCTATGGCTACACCTTC	CASSIQGVVYGYTF
TRBV5-4	.	TRBD2	TRBJ2-3	TGTGCCAGCAGGGACTGGACTAGCGGGGGGAGCACAGATACGCAGTATTTT	CASRDWTSGGSTDTQYF
TRBV25-1	few	TRBD1	TRBJ1-2	TGTGCCAGCAGGCAAGCTGACAGGGGGCAAAGTGGCTACACCTTC	CASRQADRGQSGYTF
TRBV7-3	.	TRBD2	TRBJ2-1	TGTGCCAGCAGCCCCGGGACTAGCGGGGGGCTTAGCTCCTACAATGAGCAGTTCTTC	CASSPGTSGGLSSYNEQFF
TRBV6-5	.	TRBD1	TRBJ1-1	TGTGCCAGCAGACAGGGGGAGAGGACTGAAGCTTTCTTT	CASRQGERTEAFF
TRBV1	.	.	TRBJ2-1	TGCACCAGCAGCCTCGGGACTAGCGGTTATCTCTCCTACAATGAGCAGTTCTTC	CTSSLGTSGYLSYNEQFF
TRBV19	few	.	TRBJ2-7	TGTGCCAGTAGTATCGACAGAACCAAGGAGCAGTACTTC	CASSIDRTKEQYF
TRBV11-2	.	TRBD1	TRBJ1-1	TGTGCCAGCAGCCCCGACAGGGGCACTGAAGCTTTCTTT	CASSPDRGTEAFF
TRBV18	.	TRBD1	TRBJ2-2	TGTGCCAGCTCACCGCTGACAGGGGAAGCCGGGGAGCTGTTTTTT	CASSPLTGEAGELFF
TRBV19	few	TRBD1	TRBJ2-2	TGTGCCAGTAGTCGTCAGGGACAGGCCACCGGGGAGCTGTTTTTT	CASSRQGQATGELFF
TRBV18	.	TRBD1	TRBJ1-1	TGTGCCAGCTCACCAACGGACAGGGGAGAGGCTTTCTTT	CASSPTDRGEAFF
TRBV7-3	.	TRBD2	TRBJ2-3	TGTGCCAGCAGCTTAAGGCGGCTAGCGGGGAACACAGATACGCAGTATTTT	CASSLRRLAGNTDTQYF
TRBV3-1/TRBV3-2	.	.	TRBJ1-6	TGTGCCAGCAGTGAGAGCCGTAACAGCTCACCCCTCCACTTT	CASSESRNSSPLHF
TRBV7-2	.	TRBD1	TRBJ1-1	TGTGCCAGCAGCTCTAACAGGGGCGGAACTGAAGCTTTCTTT	CASSSNRGGTEAFF
TRBV10-3	.	TRBD1	TRBJ2-7	TGTGCCATCAGGGGAGGGACAGGGAATACCGAGCAGTACTTC	CAIRGGTGNTEQYF
TRBV19	few	TRBD1	TRBJ2-2	TGTGCCAGTAGTACGACAGGGCTAGCCGGGGAGCTGTTTTTT	CASSTTGLAGELFF
TRBV2	.	TRBD1	TRBJ1-6	TGTGCCAGCAATTTCGGTGGACAGGGGACTTCACCCCTCCACTTT	CASNFGGQGTSPLHF
TRBV5-1	.	TRBD1	TRBJ2-1	TGCGCCAGCAGCTTGGTTTTACAGGGGGGCGATGAGCAGTTCTTC	CASSLVLQGGDEQFF
TRBV18	few	TRBD1	TRBJ1-6	TGTGCCAGCTCACCCTGGCAGGGGGGTAATTCACCCCTCCACTTT	CASSPWQGGNSPLHF
TRBV24-1	.	.	TRBJ1-5	TGTGCCACCAGTGATCGCCAGAGGAATCAGCCCCAGCATTTT	CATSDRQRNQPQHF
TRBV6-5	.	TRBD1	TRBJ2-5	TGTGCCAGCAGTAGGACAGGGGGCTTAGAGACCCAGTACTTC	CASSRTGGLETQYF
TRBV7-2	.	TRBD2	TRBJ2-3	TGTGCCAGCAGCTTAGCCGGGGGGACTAACACAGATACGCAGTATTTT	CASSLAGGTNTDTQYF
TRBV11-2	.	TRBD1	TRBJ2-7	TGTGCCAGCAGCCCCCGGGGACAGGGTGATCACGAGCAGTACTTC	CASSPRGQGDHEQYF
TRBV11-2	.	.	TRBJ2-1	TGTGCCAGCAGCTTCGGTGCAGGGGCTAAAGATGAGCAGTTCTTC	CASSFGAGAKDEQFF
TRBV4-3	.	TRBD2	TRBJ2-1	TGCGCCAGCAGCCTGACCCTAGCGGGGTCTAATGAGCAGTTCTTC	CASSLTLAGSNEQFF
TRBV15	.	.	TRBJ2-7	TGTGCCACCAGCAGAGATAGGGGGTACGAGCAGTACTTC	CATSRDRGYEQYF
TRBV18	.	TRBD1	TRBJ1-1	TGTGCCAGCTCACCCTTGACAGGGGGCAGGACTGAAGCTTTCTTT	CASSPLTGGRTEAFF
TRBV19	.	.	TRBJ2-7	TGTGCCAGTAGTACTTCGCCCGGGGTCTACGAGCAGTACTTC	CASSTSPGVYEQYF
TRBV27	.	TRBD1	TRBJ1-2	TGTGCCAGCAGTTTATCGAGAGGGGGCGCCGATGGCTACACCTTC	CASSLSRGGADGYTF
TRBV6-1	.	.	TRBJ1-5	TGTGCCAGCAGTGAATGGGGAGGGATTAGCAATCAGCCCCAGCATTTT	CASSEWGGISNQPQHF
TRBV5-5	.	TRBD1	TRBJ2-2	TGTGCCAGCAGCCCGGAGGACAGGTGGCCCGGGGAGCTGTTTTTT	CASSPEDRWPGELFF
TRBV18	.	TRBD1	TRBJ2-3	TGTGCCAGCTCACCCGACAGGGGGCGCGGTACCAGCACAGATACGCAGTATTTT	CASSPDRGRGTSTDTQYF
TRBV5-6	.	.	TRBJ2-7	TGTGCCAGCAGCTGGACAGCCTACGAGCAGTACTTC	CASSWTAYEQYF
TRBV27	.	TRBD2	TRBJ2-1	TGTGCCAGCAGTTTGGGACTAGCGGGAGGAATCTCCTACAATGAGCAGTTCTTC	CASSLGLAGGISYNEQFF
TRBV7-9	once	TRBD1	TRBJ1-5	TGTGCCAGCAGCTCACCCTACGGGACAGGGGGCGGCAATCAGCCCCAGCATTTT	CASSSPYGTGGGNQPQHF
TRBV7-8	.	TRBD1	TRBJ1-4	TGTGCCAGCAGCCGGGACAGGGAGGAAAAACTGTTTTTT	CASSRDREEKLFF
TRBV10-3	once	.	TRBJ2-1	TGTGCCATCAGTGAGCCCCACCGGGGTGAGCAGTTCTTC	CAISEPHRGEQFF
TRBV5-4	.	.	TRBJ2-1	TGTGCCAGCAGCTTGAATAGCGACTACAATGAGCAGTTCTTC	CASSLNSDYNEQFF
TRBV10-3	.	.	TRBJ2-5	TGTGCCATCGGGGAGGAGACCCAGTACTTC	CAIGEETQYF
TRBV6-5	few	TRBD1	TRBJ2-7	TGTGCCAGCAGCTACAGCGCGGGACAGGTGAACTACGAGCAGTACTTC	CASSYSAGQVNYEQYF
TRBV13	few	TRBD1	TRBJ2-7	TGTGCCAGCAGCTTGCGGGACAGGGTTTCCGAGCAGTACTTC	CASSLRDRVSEQYF
TRBV7-9	.	.	TRBJ1-2	TGTGCCAGCAGCGAGGTTCGGGGATCTGCCTACACCTTC	CASSEVRGSAYTF
TRBV21-1	.	.	TRBJ2-7	TGTGCCAGCAGCAAAGAGGAGCCTAGGGGACAGGGCCAGCACGAGCAGTACTTC	CASSKEEPRGQGQHEQYF
TRBV12-3/TRBV12-4	once	.	TRBJ1-2	TGTGCCAGCAGCCGGGAAACCTATGGCTACACCTTC	CASSRETYGYTF
TRBV6-6	few	.	TRBJ1-6	TGTGCCAGCAGTCAACCGGGAATTCCCTCAAGCTCCTATAATTCACCCCTCCACTTT	CASSQPGIPSSSYNSPLHF
TRBV13	.	TRBD2	TRBJ2-3	TGTGCCAGCAGCTTAGGCGGACTAGCGGGGGGGCCAGGGTTGGCAGATACGCAGTATTTT	CASSLGGLAGGPGLADTQYF
TRBV7-2	.	.	TRBJ2-1	TGTGCCAGCACTGGCGGCTGGCTCAATGAGCAGTTCTTC	CASTGGWLNEQFF
TRBV11-2	.	TRBD1	TRBJ1-1	TGTGCCAGCAGCTCCCAGACGGGACAGAAAGCTTTCTTT	CASSSQTGQKAFF
TRBV5-5	once	.	TRBJ2-7	TGTGCCAGCAGCCACCCCCCCGGGTTGGAGTACTTC	CASSHPPGLEYF
TRBV25-1	.	TRBD2	TRBJ2-1	TGTGCCAGCAGTGGTTGGGACTACGAGCAGTTCTTC	CASSGWDYEQFF
TRBV19	.	.	TRBJ1-4	TGTGCCAGTAGCGGCGGGGGGTTGGGCGCGCGAGAAAAACTGTTTTTT	CASSGGGLGAREKLFF
TRBV4-1	.	TRBD2	TRBJ2-7	TGCGCCAGCAGCCAAGGGGCGGGAGGACTCTACGAGCAGTACTTC	CASSQGAGGLYEQYF
TRBV18	.	.	TRBJ1-3	TGTGCCAGCTCCCCGCAAGGGGGTCTACTCTCTGGAAACACCATATATTTT	CASSPQGGLLSGNTIYF